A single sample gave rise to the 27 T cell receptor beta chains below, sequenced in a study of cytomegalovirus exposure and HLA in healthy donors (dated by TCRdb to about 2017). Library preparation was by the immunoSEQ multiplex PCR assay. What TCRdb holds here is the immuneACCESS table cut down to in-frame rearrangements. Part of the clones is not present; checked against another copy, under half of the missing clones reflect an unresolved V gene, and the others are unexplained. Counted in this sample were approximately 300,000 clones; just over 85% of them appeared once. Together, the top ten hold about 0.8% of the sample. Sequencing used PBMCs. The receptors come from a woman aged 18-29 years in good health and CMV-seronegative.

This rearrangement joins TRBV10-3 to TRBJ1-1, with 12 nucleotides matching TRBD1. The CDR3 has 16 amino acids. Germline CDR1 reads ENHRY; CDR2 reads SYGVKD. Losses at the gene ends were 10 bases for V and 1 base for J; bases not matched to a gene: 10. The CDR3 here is CATRSGQGAENTEAFF. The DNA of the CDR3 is TGTGCCACCCGGTCGGGACAGGGGGCTGAGAACACTGAAGCTTTCTTT.

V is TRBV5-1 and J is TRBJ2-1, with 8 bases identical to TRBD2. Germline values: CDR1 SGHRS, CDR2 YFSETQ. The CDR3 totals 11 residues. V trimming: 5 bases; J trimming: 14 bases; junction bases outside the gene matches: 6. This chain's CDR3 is CASRETSAEFF. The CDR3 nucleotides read TGCGCCAGCAGGGAGACTAGCGCTGAGTTCTTC. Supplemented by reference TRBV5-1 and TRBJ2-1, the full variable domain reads KAGVTQTPRYLIKTRGQQVTLSCSPISGHRSVSWYQQTPGQGLQFLFEYFSETQRNKGNFPGRFSGRQFSNSRSEMNVSTLELGDSALYLCASRETSAEFFGPGTRLTVL.

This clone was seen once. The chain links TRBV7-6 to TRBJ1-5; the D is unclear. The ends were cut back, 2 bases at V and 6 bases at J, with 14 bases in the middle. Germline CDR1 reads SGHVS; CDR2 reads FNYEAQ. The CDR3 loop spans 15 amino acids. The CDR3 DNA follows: TGTGCCAGCAGCTTACTCGACGGTTCGGGTCAGCCCCAGCATTTT. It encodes CASSLLDGSGQPQHF.

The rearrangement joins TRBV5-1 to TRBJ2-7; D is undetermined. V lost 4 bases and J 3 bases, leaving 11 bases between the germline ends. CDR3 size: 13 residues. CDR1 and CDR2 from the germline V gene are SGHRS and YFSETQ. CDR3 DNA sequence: TGCGCCAGCAGCATATTATCGGGCTACGAGCAGTACTTC. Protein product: CASSILSGYEQYF. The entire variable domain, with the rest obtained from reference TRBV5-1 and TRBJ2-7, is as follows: KAGVTQTPRYLIKTRGQQVTLSCSPISGHRSVSWYQQTPGQGLQFLFEYFSETQRNKGNFPGRFSGRQFSNSRSEMNVSTLELGDSALYLCASSILSGYEQYFGPGTRLTVT.

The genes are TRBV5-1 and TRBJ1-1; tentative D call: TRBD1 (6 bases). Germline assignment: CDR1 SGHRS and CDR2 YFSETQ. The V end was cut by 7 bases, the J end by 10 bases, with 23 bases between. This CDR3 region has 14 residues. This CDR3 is CASSPDSSYRGAFF. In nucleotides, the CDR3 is TGCGCCAGCTCCCCGGACAGCTCCTACCGAGGAGCTTTCTTT.

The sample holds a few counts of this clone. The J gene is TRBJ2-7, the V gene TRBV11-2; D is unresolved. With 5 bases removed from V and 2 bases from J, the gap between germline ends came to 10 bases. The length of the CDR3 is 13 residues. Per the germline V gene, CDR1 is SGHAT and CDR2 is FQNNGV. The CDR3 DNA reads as TGTGCCAGCAGCGCCCTGGGCCCCTACGAGCAGTACTTC. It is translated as CASSALGPYEQYF.

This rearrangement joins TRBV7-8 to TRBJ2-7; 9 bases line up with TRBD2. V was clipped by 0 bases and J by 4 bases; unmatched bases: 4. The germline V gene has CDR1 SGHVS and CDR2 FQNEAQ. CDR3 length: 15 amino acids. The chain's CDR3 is CASSLAASGIYEQYF. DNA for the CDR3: TGTGCCAGCAGCTTAGCTGCTAGCGGGATATACGAGCAGTACTTC.

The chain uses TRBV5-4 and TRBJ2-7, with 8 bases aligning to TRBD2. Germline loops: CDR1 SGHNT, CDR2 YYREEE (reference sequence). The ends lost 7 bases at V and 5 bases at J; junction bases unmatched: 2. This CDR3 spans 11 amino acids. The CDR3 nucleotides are TGTGCCAGCCGGGGGGGGGACGAGCAGTACTTC. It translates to CASRGGDEQYF.

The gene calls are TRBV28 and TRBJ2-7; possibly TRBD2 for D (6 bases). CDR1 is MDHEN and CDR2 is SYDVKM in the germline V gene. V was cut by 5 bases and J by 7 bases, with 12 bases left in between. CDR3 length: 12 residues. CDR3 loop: CASSPRSGEQYF. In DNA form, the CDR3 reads TGTGCCAGCAGTCCTAGGAGCGGGGAGCAGTACTTC. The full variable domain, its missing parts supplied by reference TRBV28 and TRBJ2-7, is DVKVTQSSRYLVKRTGEKVFLECVQDMDHENMFWYRQDPGLGLRLIYFSYDVKMKEKGDIPEGYSVSREKKERFSLILESASTNQTSMYLCASSPRSGEQYFGPGTRLTVT.

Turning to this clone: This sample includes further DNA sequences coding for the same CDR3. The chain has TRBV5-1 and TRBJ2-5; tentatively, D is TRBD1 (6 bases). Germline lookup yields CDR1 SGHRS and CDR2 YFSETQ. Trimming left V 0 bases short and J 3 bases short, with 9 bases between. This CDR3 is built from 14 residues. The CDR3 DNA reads TGCGCCAGCAGCTTGGTTTCAGGGGAAGAGACCCAGTACTTC. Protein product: CASSLVSGEETQYF.

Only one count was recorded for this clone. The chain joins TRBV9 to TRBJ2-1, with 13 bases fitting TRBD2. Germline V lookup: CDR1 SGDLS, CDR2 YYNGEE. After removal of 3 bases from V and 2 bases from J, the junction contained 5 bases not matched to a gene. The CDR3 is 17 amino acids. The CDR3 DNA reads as TGTGCCAGCAGCGGAGGGACTAGCGGGACTCCCTACAATGAGCAGTTCTTC. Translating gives CASSGGTSGTPYNEQFF.

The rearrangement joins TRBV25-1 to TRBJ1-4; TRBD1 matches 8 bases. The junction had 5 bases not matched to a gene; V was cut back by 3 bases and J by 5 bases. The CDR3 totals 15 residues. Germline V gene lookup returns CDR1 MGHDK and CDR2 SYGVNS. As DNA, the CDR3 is TGTGCCAGCAGTGATTCGACAGGGGTGAATGAAAAACTGTTTTTT. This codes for CASSDSTGVNEKLFF.

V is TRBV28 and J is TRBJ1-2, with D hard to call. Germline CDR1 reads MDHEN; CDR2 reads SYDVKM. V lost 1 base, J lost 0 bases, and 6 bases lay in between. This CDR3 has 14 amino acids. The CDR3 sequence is CASSLYQANYGYTF. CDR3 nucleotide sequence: TGTGCCAGCAGTTTATACCAGGCTAACTATGGCTACACCTTC.

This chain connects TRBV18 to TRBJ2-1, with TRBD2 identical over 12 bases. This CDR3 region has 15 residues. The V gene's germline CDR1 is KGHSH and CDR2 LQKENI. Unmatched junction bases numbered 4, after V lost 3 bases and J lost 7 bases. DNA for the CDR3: TGTGCCAGCTCACCCCTAGCGGGAGGGGTTAATGAGCAGTTCTTC. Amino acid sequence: CASSPLAGGVNEQFF.

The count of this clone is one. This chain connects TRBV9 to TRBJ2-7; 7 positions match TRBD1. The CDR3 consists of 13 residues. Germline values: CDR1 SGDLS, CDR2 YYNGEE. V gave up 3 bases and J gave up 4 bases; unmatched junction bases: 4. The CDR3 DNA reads TGTGCCAGCAGCGCGATGACAGGGTACGAGCAGTACTTC. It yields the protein CASSAMTGYEQYF.

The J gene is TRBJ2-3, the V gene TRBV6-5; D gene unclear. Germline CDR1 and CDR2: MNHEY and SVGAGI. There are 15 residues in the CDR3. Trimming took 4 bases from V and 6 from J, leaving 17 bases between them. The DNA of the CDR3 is TGTGCCAGCAGTTCCGTCTTTGCAGGCGAGGATACGCAGTATTTT. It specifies CASSSVFAGEDTQYF.

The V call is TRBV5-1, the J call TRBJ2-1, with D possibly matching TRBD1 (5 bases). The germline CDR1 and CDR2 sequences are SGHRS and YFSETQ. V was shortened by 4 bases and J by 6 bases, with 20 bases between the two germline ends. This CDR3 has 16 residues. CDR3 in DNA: TGCGCCAGCAGCGCCGGCAGGGCGGTTGGGTTCAATGAGCAGTTCTTC. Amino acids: CASSAGRAVGFNEQFF.

The chain's CDR3 is CASSVMSSGTFSKNTGELFF. The DNA for the CDR3 is TGTGCCAGCAGCGTAATGTCTAGCGGTACATTCTCTAAGAACACCGGGGAGCTGTTTTTT. The chain carries TRBV9 and TRBJ2-2, with 7 bases aligning to TRBD2. Germline assignment: CDR1 SGDLS and CDR2 YYNGEE. The ends lost 1 base at V and 1 base at J; junction bases unmatched: 16. The CDR3 is 20 amino acids.

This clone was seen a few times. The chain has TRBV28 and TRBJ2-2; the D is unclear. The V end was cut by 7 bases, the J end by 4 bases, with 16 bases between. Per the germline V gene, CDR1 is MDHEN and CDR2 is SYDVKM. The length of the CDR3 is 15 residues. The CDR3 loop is CASTSPGATTGELFF. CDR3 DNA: TGTGCCAGCACATCACCAGGCGCGACCACCGGGGAGCTGTTTTTT.

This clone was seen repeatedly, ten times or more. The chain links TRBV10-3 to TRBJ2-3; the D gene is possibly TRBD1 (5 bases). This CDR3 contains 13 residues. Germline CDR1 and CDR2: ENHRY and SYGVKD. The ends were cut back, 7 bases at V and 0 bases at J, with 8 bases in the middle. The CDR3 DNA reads TGTGCCATCAATACAGGCAGCACAGATACGCAGTATTTT. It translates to CAINTGSTDTQYF.

The CDR3 is CASQPTGQGGEQYF. The CDR3 DNA sequence: TGTGCCAGCCAGCCGACGGGCCAGGGGGGCGAGCAGTACTTC. J is TRBJ2-7 and V is TRBV6-1; maybe TRBD1 (7 bases). Germline loops: CDR1 MNHNS, CDR2 SASEGT. CDR3 size: 14 residues. The V and J ends lost 8 bases and 6 bases respectively, with 20 bases between them.

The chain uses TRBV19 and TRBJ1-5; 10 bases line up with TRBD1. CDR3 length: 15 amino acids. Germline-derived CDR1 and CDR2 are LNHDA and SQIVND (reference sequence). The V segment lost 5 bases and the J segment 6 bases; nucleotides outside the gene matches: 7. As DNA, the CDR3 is TGTGCCAGTAGTGAGACAGGGGGCCTCGGTCAGCCCCAGCATTTT. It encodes CASSETGGLGQPQHF.

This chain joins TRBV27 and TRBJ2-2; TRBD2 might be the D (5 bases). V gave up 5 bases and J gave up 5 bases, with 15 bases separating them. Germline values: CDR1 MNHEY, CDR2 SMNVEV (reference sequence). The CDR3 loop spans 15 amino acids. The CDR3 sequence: CASSPEGRRTGELFF. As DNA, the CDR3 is TGTGCCAGCAGTCCCGAGGGTAGGAGGACCGGGGAGCTGTTTTTT.

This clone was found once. This CDR3 is CASSYRTGWEQYF. In DNA form, the CDR3 reads TGTGCCAGCAGTTACCGGACAGGGTGGGAGCAGTACTTC. This chain links TRBV6-6 with TRBJ2-7; TRBD1 agrees at 8 bases. The V segment lost 2 bases and the J segment 7 bases; nucleotides outside the gene matches: 4. The V gene's germline CDR1 is MNHNY and CDR2 SVGAGI (reference sequence). CDR3 length: 13 residues.

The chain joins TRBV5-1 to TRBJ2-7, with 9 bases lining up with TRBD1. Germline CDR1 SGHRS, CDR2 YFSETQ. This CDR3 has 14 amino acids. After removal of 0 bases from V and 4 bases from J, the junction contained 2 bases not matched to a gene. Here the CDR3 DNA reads TGCGCCAGCAGCTTGGACAGGGGGCAATACGAGCAGTACTTC. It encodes CASSLDRGQYEQYF. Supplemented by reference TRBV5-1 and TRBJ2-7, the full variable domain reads KAGVTQTPRYLIKTRGQQVTLSCSPISGHRSVSWYQQTPGQGLQFLFEYFSETQRNKGNFPGRFSGRQFSNSRSEMNVSTLELGDSALYLCASSLDRGQYEQYFGPGTRLTVT.

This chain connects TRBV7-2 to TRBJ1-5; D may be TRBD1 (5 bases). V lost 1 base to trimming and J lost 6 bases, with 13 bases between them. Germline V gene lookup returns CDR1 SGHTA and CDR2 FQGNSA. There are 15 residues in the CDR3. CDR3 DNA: TGTGCCAGCAGCTTAGTAGCAGGGACTCGTCAGCCCCAGCATTTT. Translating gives CASSLVAGTRQPQHF.

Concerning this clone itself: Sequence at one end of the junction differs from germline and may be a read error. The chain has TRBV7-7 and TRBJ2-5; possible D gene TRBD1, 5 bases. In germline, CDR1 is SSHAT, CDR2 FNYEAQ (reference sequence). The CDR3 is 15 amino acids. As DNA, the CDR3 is TGTGCTAGCAGCTTAGAGCCAGGGCCCCCGTGGACCCAGTACTTC. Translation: CASSLEPGPPWTQYF.